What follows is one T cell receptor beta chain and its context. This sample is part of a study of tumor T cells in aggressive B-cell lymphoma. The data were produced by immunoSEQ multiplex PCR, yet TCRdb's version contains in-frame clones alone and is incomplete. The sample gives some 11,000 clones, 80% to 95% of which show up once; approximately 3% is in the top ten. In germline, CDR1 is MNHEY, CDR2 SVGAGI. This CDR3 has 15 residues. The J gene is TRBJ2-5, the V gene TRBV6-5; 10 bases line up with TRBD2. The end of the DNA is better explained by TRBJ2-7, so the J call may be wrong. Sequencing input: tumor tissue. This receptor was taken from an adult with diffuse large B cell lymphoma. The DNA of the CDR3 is TGTGCCAGCAGTTACGTTCTAGCGGGGGTCTACGAGCAGTACTTC. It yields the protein CASSYVLAGVYEQYF.